Sequencing of this T cell receptor (beta chain) was carried out in a study of blood T cell repertoires in COVID-19. Study context: T cells, B-cell-depleted T cells, or PBMCs supplied cDNA or gDNA.

Original analysis: Reference gene primer amplification yielded estimated nucleated cell counts. Some clones are missing from TCRdb's copy, which holds only in-frame ones; the method was immunoSEQ multiplex PCR. Clone size and the V and J calls come from that table; the DNA yielded D and trimming. The sample consists of around 210,000 clones, around 88% of them appearing once. This CDR3 region has 18 residues. CDR1 and CDR2 from the germline V gene are LGHNA and YNFKEQ. The V segment lost 0 bases and the J segment 4 bases; nucleotides outside the gene matches: 13. The rearrangement joins TRBV4-2 to TRBJ1-1; 8 bases are shared with TRBD1. The sequencing input was peripheral blood. This TCR derives from a man aged 18 to 30 with active or convalescent COVID-19. CDR3 loop: CASSQEVAGGALVTEAFF. CDR3 nucleotide sequence: TGTGCCAGCAGCCAAGAAGTCGCAGGGGGCGCCTTGGTCACTGAAGCTTTCTTT.